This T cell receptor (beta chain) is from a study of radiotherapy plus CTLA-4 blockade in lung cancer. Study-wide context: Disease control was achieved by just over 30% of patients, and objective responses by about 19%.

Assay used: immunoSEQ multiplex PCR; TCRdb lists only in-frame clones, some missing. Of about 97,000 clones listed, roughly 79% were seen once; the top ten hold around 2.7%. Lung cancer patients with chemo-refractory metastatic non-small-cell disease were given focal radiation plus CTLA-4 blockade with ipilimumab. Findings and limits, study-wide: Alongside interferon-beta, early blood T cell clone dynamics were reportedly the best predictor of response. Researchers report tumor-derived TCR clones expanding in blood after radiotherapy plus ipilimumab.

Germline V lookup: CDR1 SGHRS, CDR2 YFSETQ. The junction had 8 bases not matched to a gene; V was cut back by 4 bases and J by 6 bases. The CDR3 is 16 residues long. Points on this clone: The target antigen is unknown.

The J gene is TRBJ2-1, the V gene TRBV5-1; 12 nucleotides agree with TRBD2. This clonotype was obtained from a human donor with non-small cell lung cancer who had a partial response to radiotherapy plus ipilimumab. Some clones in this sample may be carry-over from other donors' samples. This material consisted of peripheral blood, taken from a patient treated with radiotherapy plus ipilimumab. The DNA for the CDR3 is TGCGCCAGCAGCCAACGACTAGCGGGAGACGGCAATGAGCAGTTCTTC. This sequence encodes CASSQRLAGDGNEQFF.